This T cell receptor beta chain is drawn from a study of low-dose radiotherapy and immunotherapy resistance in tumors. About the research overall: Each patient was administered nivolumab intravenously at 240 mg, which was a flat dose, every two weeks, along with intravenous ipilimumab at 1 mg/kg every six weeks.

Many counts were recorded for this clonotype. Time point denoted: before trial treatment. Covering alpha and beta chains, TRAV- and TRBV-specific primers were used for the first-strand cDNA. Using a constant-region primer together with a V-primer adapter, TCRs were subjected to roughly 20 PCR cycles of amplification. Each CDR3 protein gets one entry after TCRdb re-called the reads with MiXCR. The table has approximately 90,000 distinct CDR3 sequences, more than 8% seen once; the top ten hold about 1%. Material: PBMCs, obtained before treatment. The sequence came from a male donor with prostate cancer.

The CDR3 protein is CASSHGSYYEQYF. DNA of the CDR3: TGTGCCAGCAGCCACGGGAGTTACTACGAGCAGTACTTC. The rearrangement links TRBV14 to TRBJ2-7; a possible D gene is TRBD2 (6 bases). This CDR3 has 13 amino acids. Germline CDR1 and CDR2: SGHDN and FVKESK. The V gene lost 3 bases and the J gene lost 3 bases, with 9 bases spanning the gap.